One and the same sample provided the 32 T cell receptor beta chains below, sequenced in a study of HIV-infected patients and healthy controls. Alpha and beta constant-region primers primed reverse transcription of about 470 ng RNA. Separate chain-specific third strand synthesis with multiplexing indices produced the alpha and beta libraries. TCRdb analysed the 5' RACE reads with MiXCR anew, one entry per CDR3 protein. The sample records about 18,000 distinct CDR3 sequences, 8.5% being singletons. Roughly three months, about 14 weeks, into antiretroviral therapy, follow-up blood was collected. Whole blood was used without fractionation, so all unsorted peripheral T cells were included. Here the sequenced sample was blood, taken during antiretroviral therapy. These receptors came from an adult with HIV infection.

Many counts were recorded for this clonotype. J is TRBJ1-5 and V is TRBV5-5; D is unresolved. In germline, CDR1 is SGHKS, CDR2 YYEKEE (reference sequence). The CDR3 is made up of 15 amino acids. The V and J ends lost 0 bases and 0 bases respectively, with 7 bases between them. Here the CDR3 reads CASSLASHSNQPQHF. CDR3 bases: TGTGCCAGCAGCTTGGCCAGCCATAGCAATCAGCCCCAGCATTTT.

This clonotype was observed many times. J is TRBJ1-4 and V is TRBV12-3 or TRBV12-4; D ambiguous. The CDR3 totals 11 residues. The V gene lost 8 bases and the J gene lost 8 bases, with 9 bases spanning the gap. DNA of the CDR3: TGTGCCAGCGGAGGGAGCGAAAAACTGTTTTTT. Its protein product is CASGGSEKLFF.

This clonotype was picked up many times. CDR3 nucleotides: TGTGCCAGCAGTACTGACTCAGCGGGGGCCAACGTCCTGACTTTC. Amino acids: CASSTDSAGANVLTF. The chain uses TRBV6-5 and TRBJ2-6; no clear D gene. The CDR3 totals 15 residues. Trimming removed 5 bases from V and 4 bases from J, with 12 bases in between. Germline V gene sequence: CDR1 MNHEY, CDR2 SVGAGI.

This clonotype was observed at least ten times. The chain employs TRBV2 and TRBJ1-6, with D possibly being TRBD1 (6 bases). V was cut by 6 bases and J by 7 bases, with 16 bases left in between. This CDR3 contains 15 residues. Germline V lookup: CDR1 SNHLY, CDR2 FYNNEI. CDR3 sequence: CASSQSGQPNSPLHF. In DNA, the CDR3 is TGTGCCAGCAGCCAAAGCGGACAGCCGAATTCACCCCTCCACTTT.

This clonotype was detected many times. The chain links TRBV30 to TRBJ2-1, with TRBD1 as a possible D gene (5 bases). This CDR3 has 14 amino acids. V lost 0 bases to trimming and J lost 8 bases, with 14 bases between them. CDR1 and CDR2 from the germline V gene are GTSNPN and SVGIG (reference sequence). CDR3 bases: TGTGCCTGGAGTGTAGGGGTTAGCACGGATGAGCAGTTCTTC. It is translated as CAWSVGVSTDEQFF.

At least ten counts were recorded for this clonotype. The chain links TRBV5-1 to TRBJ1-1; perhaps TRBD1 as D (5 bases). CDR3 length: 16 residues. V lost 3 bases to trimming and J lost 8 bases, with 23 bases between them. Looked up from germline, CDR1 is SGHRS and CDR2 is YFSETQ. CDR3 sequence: CASSSIDYRSGKEAFF. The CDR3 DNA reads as TGCGCCAGCAGCTCCATCGATTACAGGAGTGGCAAGGAAGCTTTCTTT.

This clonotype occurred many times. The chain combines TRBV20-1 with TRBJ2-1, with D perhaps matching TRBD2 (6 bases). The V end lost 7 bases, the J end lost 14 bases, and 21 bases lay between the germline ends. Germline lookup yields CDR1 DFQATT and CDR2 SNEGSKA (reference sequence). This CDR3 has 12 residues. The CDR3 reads CSVPAGLDREFF. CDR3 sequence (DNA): TGCAGTGTCCCCGCGGGACTGGATCGCGAGTTCTTC.

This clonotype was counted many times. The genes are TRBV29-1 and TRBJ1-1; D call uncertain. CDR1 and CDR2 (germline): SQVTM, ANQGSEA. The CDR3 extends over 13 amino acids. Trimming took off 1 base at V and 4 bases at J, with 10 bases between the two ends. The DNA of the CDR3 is TGCAGCGTTGAAGGGGGTGGTAGCACTGAAGCTTTCTTT. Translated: CSVEGGGSTEAFF.

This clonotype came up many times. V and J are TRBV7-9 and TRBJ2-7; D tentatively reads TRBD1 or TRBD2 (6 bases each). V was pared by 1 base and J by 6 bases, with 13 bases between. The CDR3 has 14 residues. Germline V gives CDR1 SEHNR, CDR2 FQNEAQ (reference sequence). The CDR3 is CASSLGRGFGEQYF. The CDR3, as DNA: TGTGCCAGCAGCTTAGGGAGGGGGTTCGGCGAGCAGTACTTC.

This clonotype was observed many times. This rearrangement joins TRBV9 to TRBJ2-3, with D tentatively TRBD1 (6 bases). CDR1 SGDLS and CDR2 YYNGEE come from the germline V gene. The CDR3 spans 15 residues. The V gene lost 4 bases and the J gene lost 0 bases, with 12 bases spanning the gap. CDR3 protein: CASSPRTVSTDTQYF. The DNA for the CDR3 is TGTGCCAGCAGCCCTCGGACAGTCAGCACAGATACGCAGTATTTT.

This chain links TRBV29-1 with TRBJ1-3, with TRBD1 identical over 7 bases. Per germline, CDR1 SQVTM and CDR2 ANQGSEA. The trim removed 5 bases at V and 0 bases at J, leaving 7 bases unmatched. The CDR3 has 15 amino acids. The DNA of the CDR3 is TGCAGCGTTCAAGGGGACAGCCGCTCTGGAAACACCATATATTTT. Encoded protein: CSVQGDSRSGNTIYF.

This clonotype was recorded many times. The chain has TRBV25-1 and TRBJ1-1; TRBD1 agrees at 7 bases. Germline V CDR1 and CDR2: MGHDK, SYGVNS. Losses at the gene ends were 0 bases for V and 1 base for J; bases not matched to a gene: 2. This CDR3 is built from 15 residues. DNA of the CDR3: TGTGCCAGCAGTGAATATACAGGGGCGAACACTGAAGCTTTCTTT. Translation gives CASSEYTGANTEAFF. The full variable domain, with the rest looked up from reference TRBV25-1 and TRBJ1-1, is EADIYQTPRYLVIGTGKKITLECSQTMGHDKMYWYQQDPGMELHLIHYSYGVNSTEKGDLSSESTVSRIRTEHFPLTLESARPSHTSQYLCASSEYTGANTEAFFGQGTRLTVV.

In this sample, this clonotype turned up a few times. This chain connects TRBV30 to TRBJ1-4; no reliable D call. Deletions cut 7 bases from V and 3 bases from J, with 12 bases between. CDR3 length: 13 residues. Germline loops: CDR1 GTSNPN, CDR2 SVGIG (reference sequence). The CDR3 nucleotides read TGTGCCTTTGGGCCCCGCGCTAATGAAAAACTGTTTTTT. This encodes CAFGPRANEKLFF. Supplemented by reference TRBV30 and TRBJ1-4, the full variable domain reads SQTIHQWPATLVQPVGSPLSLECTVEGTSNPNLYWYRQAAGRGLQLLFYSVGIGQISSEVPQNLSASRPQDRQFILSSKKLLLSDSGFYLCAFGPRANEKLFFGSGTQLSVL.

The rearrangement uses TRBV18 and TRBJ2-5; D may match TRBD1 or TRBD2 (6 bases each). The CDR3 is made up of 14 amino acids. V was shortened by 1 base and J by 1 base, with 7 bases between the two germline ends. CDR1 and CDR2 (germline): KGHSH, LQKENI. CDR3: CASSPQGGQETQYF. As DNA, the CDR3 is TGTGCCAGCTCACCACAGGGGGGCCAAGAGACCCAGTACTTC. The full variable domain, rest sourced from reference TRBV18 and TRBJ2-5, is NAGVMQNPRHLVRRRGQEARLRCSPMKGHSHVYWYRQLPEEGLKFMVYLQKENIIDESGMPKERFSAEFPKEGPSILRIQQVVRGDSAAYFCASSPQGGQETQYFGPGTRLLVL.

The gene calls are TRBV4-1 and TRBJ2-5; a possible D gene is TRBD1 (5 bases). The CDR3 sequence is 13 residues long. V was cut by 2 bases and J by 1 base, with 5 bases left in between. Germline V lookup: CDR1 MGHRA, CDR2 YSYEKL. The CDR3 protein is CASSQQGQETQYF. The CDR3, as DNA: TGCGCCAGCAGCCAACAGGGCCAAGAGACCCAGTACTTC.

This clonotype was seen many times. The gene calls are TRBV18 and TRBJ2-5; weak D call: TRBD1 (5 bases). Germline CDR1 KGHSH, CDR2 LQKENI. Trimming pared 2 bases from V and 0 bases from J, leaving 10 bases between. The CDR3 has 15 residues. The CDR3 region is CASSPGAGYQETQYF. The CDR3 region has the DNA TGTGCCAGCTCACCAGGGGCCGGGTACCAAGAGACCCAGTACTTC.

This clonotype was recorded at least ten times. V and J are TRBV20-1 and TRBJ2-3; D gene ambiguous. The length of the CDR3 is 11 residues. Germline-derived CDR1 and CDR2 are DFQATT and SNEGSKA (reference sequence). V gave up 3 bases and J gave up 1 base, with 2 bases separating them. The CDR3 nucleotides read TGCAGTGCTAGCCGCACAGATACGCAGTATTTT. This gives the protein CSASRTDTQYF.

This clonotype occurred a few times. The CDR3 region has the DNA TGCAGTGCTAGAGATTACACCCCAGGCAGACCCTTCATGAACACTGAAGCTTTCTTT. It is translated as CSARDYTPGRPFMNTEAFF. This chain joins TRBV20-1 and TRBJ1-1; D gene unclear. Trimming took 0 bases from V and 0 from J, leaving 23 bases between them. The CDR3 runs 19 residues. Germline V gene lookup returns CDR1 DFQATT and CDR2 SNEGSKA (reference sequence).

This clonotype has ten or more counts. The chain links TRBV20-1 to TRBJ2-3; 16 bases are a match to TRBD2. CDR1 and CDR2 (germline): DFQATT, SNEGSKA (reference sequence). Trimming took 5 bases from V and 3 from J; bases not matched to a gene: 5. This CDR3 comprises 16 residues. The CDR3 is CSASGLAGGATDTQYF. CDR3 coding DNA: TGCAGTGCTTCGGGACTAGCGGGGGGGGCGACAGATACGCAGTATTTT.

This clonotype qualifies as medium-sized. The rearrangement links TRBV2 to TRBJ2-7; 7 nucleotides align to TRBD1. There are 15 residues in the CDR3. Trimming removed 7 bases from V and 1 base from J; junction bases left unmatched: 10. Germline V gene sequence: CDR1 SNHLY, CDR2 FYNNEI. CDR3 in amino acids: CASTELGTASYEQYF. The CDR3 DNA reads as TGTGCCAGCACTGAGTTGGGGACAGCTTCCTACGAGCAGTACTTC.

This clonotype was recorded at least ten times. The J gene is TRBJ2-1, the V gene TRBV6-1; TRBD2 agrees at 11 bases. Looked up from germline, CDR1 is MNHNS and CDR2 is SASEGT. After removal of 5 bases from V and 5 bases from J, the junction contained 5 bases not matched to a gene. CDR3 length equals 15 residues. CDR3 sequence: CASSTGTSGNNEQFF. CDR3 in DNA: TGTGCCAGCAGTACCGGGACTAGCGGAAACAATGAGCAGTTCTTC.

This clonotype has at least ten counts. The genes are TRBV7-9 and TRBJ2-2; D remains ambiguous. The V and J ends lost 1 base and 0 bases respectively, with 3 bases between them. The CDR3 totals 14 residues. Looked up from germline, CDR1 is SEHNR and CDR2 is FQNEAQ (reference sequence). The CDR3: CASSLVPNTGELFF. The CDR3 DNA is TGTGCCAGCAGCTTAGTCCCGAACACCGGGGAGCTGTTTTTT.

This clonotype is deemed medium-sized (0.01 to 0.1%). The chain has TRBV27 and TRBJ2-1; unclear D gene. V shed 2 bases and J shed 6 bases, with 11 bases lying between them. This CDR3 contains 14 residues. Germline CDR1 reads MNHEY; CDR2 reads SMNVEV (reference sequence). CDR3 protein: CASSLEFGGNEQFF. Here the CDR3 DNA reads TGTGCCAGCAGTTTAGAGTTTGGTGGCAATGAGCAGTTCTTC.

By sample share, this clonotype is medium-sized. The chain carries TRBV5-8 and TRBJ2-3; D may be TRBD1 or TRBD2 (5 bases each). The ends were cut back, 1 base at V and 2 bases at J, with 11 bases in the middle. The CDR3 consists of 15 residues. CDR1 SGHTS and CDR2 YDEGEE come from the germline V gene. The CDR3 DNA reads TGTGCCAGCAGCTTGTGGGACGCCCTCACAGATACGCAGTATTTT. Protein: CASSLWDALTDTQYF.

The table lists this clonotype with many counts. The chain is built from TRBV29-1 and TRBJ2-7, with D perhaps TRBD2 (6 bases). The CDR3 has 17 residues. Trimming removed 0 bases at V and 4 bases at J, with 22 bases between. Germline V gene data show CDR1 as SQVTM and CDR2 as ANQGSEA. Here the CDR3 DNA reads TGCAGCGTTGAAGATAGGGCGGAGGGGTCCTCTCCTTACGAGCAGTACTTC. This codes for CSVEDRAEGSSPYEQYF.

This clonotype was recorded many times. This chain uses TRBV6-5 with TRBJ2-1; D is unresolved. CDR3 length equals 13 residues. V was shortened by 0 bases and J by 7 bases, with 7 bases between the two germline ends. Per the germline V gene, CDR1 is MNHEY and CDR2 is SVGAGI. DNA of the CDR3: TGTGCCAGCAGTTACTCCTCTAGAAATGAGCAGTTCTTC. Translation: CASSYSSRNEQFF.

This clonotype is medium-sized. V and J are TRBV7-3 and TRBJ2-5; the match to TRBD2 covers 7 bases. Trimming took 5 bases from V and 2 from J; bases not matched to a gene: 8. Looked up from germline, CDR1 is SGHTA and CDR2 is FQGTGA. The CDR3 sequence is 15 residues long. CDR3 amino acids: CASSPVSGGQETQYF. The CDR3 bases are TGTGCCAGCAGCCCAGTGTCGGGGGGTCAAGAGACCCAGTACTTC.

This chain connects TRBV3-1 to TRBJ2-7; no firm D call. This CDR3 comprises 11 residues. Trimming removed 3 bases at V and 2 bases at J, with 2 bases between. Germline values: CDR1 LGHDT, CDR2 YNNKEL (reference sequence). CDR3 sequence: CASSHTYEQYF. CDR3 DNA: TGTGCCAGCAGCCATACCTACGAGCAGTACTTC.

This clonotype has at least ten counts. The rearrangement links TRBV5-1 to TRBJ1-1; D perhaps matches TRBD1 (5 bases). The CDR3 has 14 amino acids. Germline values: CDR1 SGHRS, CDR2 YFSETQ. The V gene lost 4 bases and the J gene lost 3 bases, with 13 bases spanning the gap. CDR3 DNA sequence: TGCGCCAGCAGCCCCCCCGGGGCGTACACTGAAGCTTTCTTT. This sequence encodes CASSPPGAYTEAFF.

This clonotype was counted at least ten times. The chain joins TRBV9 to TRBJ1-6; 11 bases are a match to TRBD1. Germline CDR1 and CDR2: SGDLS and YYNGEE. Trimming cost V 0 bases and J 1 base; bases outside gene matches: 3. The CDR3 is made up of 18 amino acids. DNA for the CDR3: TGTGCCAGCAGCGTAGAACGGGACAGGGGGTCCTATAATTCACCCCTCCACTTT. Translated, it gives CASSVERDRGSYNSPLHF.

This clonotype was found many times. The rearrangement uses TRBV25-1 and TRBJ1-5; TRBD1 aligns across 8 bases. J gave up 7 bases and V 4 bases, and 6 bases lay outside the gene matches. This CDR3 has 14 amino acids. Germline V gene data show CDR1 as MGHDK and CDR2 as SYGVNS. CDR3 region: CASSGTGGWQPQHF. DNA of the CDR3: TGTGCCAGCAGTGGAACAGGGGGTTGGCAGCCCCAGCATTTT.

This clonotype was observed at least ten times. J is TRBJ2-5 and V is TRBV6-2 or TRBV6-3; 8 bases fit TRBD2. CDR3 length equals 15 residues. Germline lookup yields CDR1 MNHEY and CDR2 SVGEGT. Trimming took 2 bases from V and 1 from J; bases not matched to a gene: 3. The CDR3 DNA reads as TGTGCCAGCAGTTACCCAGCGGGGGCCCAAGAGACCCAGTACTTC. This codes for CASSYPAGAQETQYF.